The sequence of this T cell receptor beta chain was determined in a study of T cells expressing NK-cell markers. Overall study context: Sorted CD3+CD56+NKG2C+, CD3+CD56+NKG2C- and CD3+CD56-NKG2C+ T cells supplied TCR beta repertoires.

TCRdb reanalyzed the 5' RACE reads and collapses them to one entry per CDR3 protein, without DNA. This table holds 550,000 to 600,000 distinct CDR3 sequences. The specimen was blood T cells: a sorted CD56 or NKG2C T cell subset, CD4+ or CD8+ T cells, or bulk PBMC T cells (not recorded which). This sequence originates from a man younger than 30 in good health.

CDR3 sequence reads: CASRRTSGYYNEQFF. V usage is TRBV6-2 or TRBV6-3 and J usage is TRBJ2-1; lacking DNA, the TRBD2 call made by TCRdb goes unchecked. CDR1 is MNHEY and CDR2 is SVGEGT in the germline V gene. This CDR3 contains 15 residues.